This T cell receptor beta chain was recovered during a study of blood T cell repertoires in COVID-19. Looking at the study overall: The study drew acute and convalescent COVID-19 samples from the United States, Italy and Spain. T cells, B-cell-depleted T cells, or PBMCs supplied cDNA or gDNA.

Seattle patients were enrolled during active infection and followed longitudinally. The trim removed 7 bases at V and 3 bases at J, leaving 9 bases unmatched. Germline V gives CDR1 LNHDA, CDR2 SQIVND (reference sequence). The CDR3 has 15 residues. Original data processing: Estimation of nucleated cell counts was performed using reference gene primer amplification. This table comes from immunoSEQ multiplex PCR, and its TCRdb copy is limited to in-frame clones, with some not included. The V and J calls and clone size come from that table; D and trimming were worked out from the DNA. Of 55,000 to 70,000 clones listed, around 90% are singletons.

Source material: peripheral blood. J is TRBJ1-5 and V is TRBV19; 7 nucleotides line up with TRBD1. The receptor comes from a man aged 35 to 55 with COVID-19, enrolled during active disease. The CDR3, as DNA: TGTGCCAGTAAACCAAGGGACAGACCCAATCAGCCCCAGCATTTT. Its translation is CASKPRDRPNQPQHF.